The source of this T cell receptor beta chain is a study of OX40 agonist ivuxolimab in advanced cancers. Background on the study: With ivuxolimab, an agonistic anti-OX40 (CD134) antibody, patients were treated. Intravenous ivuxolimab was administered to patients every 2 weeks at 0.01 to 10 mg/kg.

Note on this clone: Its antigen remains unidentified.

This table comes from immunoSEQ multiplex PCR, and its TCRdb copy is limited to in-frame clones, with some not included. The sample records 30,000 to 45,000 clones, approximately 86% being singletons. V lost 4 bases, J lost 1 base, and 11 bases lay in between. Looked up from germline, CDR1 is MNHNS and CDR2 is SASEGT. This CDR3 has 15 amino acids. Study findings and constraints: The mean number of expanded clones was higher in CD8+ T cells than in CD4+. Partial responders receiving 0.1-3.0 mg/kg showed among the lowest clonal expansion.

The input for sequencing was CD4+ or CD8+ T cells sorted from blood, taken in a trial of the OX40 agonist ivuxolimab. This clonotype originated in an adult with an advanced solid tumor such as melanoma, head and neck, liver or kidney cancer. V gene TRBV6-1 combines with J gene TRBJ1-5, with D possibly being TRBD1 (5 bases). CDR3 coding DNA: TGTGCCAGCAGTGGATTACGACAGAGCAATCAGCCCCAGCATTTT. Amino acids: CASSGLRQSNQPQHF.